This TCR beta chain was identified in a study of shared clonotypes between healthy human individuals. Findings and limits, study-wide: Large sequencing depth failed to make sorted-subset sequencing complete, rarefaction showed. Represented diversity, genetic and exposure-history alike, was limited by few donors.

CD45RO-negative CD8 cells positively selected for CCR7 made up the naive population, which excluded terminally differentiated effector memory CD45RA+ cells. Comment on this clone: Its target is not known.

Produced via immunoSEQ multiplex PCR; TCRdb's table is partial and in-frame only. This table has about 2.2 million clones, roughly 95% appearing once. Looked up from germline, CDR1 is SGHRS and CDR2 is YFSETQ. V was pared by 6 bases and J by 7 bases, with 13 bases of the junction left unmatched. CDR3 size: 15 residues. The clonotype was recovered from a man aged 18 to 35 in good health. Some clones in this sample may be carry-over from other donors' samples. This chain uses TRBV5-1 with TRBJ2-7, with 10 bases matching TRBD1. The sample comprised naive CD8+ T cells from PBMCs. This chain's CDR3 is CASTVGQGVPMEQYF. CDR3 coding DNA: TGCGCCAGCACCGTCGGACAGGGGGTCCCCATGGAGCAGTACTTC.